Each of the 32 T cell receptor beta chains below was sequenced from the same sample in a study of beta chain features in type 1 diabetes (dated by TCRdb to 2017 to 2018). Overall study results and their limits: A moderate but significant shortening of TCRB CDR3 length was observed in type 1 diabetes patients in all four CD4+ subsets.

For these TCRs, the target antigens are not known. Libraries were built with the immunoSEQ multiplex PCR assay. All of the isolated RNA was reverse transcribed with the High Capacity cDNA Reverse Transcription Kit, so expressed TCRB transcripts were sequenced. The immuneACCESS repertoire file appears here via TCRdb, limited to in-frame rearrangements. These files lack a portion of the clones; in checked studies, under half of the deficit traces to unresolved V genes, and the cause of the others is not known. The sample table contains roughly 290,000 clones; only one count was recorded for roughly 15% of them. The ten largest account for approximately 0.015% of the sample. Sequencing input: naive CD4+ T cells from blood. The sample's cell subset or site label, in plain terms: true naive CD4+ T cells. The source of these receptors is a man between 18 and 29 years old with type 1 diabetes.

The rearrangement joins TRBV18 to TRBJ2-7, with 15 bases aligning to TRBD2. V lost 3 bases to trimming and J lost 4 bases; unmatched junction nucleotides: 7. Germline CDR1 is KGHSH and CDR2 is LQKENI. CDR3 length equals 17 residues. The CDR3 region has the DNA TGTGCCAGCTCACCTAGGACTAGCGGGAGGGCCGGGTACGAGCAGTACTTC. It codes for CASSPRTSGRAGYEQYF.

The chain links TRBV9 to TRBJ2-3; no reliable D call. Looked up from germline, CDR1 is SGDLS and CDR2 is YYNGEE. Between the trimmed V and J ends, which lost 0 bases and 1 base, there was a span of 12 bases. The CDR3 extends over 16 amino acids. The CDR3 region has the DNA TGTGCCAGCAGCGTAGGTCCCCCCGCGGGCACAGATACGCAGTATTTT. Protein: CASSVGPPAGTDTQYF. The variable domain in full, completed from reference TRBV9 and TRBJ2-3, reads DSGVTQTPKHLITATGQRVTLRCSPRSGDLSVYWYQQSLDQGLQFLIQYYNGEERAKGNILERFSAQQFPDLHSELNLSSLELGDSALYFCASSVGPPAGTDTQYFGPGTRLTVL.

The chain uses TRBV2 and TRBJ2-3, with no clear D. Per germline, CDR1 SNHLY and CDR2 FYNNEI. This CDR3 spans 16 amino acids. V was pared by 0 bases and J by 3 bases, with 13 bases between. The CDR3 is CASSEAARLGTDTQYF. CDR3 nucleotide sequence: TGTGCCAGCAGTGAAGCGGCCCGGCTAGGTACAGATACGCAGTATTTT.

This rearrangement joins TRBV29-1 to TRBJ2-5; TRBD2 matches at 8 bases. Germline assignment: CDR1 SQVTM and CDR2 ANQGSEA. This CDR3 has 12 amino acids. J gave up 1 base and V 8 bases, and 3 bases lay outside the gene matches. The CDR3 nucleotides are TGCAGCTGGCGGGGGGCCCAAGAGACCCAGTACTTC. This codes for CSWRGAQETQYF.

There are a few counts of this clone. Here the CDR3 DNA reads TGTGCCTGGAGTCAGGGACAGCCTAATGAAAAACTGTTTTTT. It yields the protein CAWSQGQPNEKLFF. The chain couples TRBV30 to TRBJ1-4; 7 bases map to TRBD1. This CDR3 contains 14 residues. Germline V gene sequence: CDR1 GTSNPN, CDR2 SVGIG (reference sequence). J lost 3 bases, V lost 2 bases, and 3 bases had no gene match.

This chain links TRBV5-4 with TRBJ2-3; D is undetermined. The V gene lost 7 bases and the J gene lost 5 bases, with 17 bases spanning the gap. Germline V CDR1 and CDR2: SGHNT, YYREEE (reference sequence). This CDR3 contains 14 residues. The CDR3 region is CASSIERTGDTQYF. Here the CDR3 DNA reads TGTGCCAGCTCAATTGAAAGAACGGGAGATACGCAGTATTTT.

This clone has just a few counts. The chain carries TRBV29-1 and TRBJ2-7, with D possibly TRBD1 on 5 matching bases. CDR1 and CDR2 from the germline V gene are SQVTM and ANQGSEA. V was clipped by 6 bases and J by 0 bases, with 12 bases between them. The CDR3 has 13 residues. CDR3 sequence reads: CSVEPGPSYEQYF. CDR3 bases: TGCAGCGTAGAACCAGGGCCCTCCTACGAGCAGTACTTC.

This clone was picked up a small number of times. This chain joins TRBV5-1 and TRBJ2-7, with TRBD2 as a possible D gene (5 bases). Germline V gene sequence: CDR1 SGHRS, CDR2 YFSETQ. Trimming pared 4 bases from V and 1 base from J, leaving 9 bases between. The CDR3 spans 13 residues. CDR3 coding DNA: TGCGCCAGCAGCCCTCGGACTTCCTACGAGCAGTACTTC. Protein product: CASSPRTSYEQYF.

The chain carries TRBV5-1 and TRBJ2-2; tentative D call: TRBD2 (6 bases). CDR1 and CDR2 (germline): SGHRS, YFSETQ. CDR3 length equals 17 residues. Trimming took 4 bases from V and 7 from J, leaving 23 bases between them. The CDR3 bases are TGCGCCAGCAGCCAACCGTTTACGGGGGAGACGAGCGGGGAGCTGTTTTTT. It encodes CASSQPFTGETSGELFF.

In its sample, this clone was seen a few times. The genes are TRBV11-2 and TRBJ1-5; no reliable D call. CDR1 is SGHAT, CDR2 FQNNGV, per germline. CDR3 length equals 16 residues. The V gene lost 3 bases and the J gene lost 1 base, with 13 bases spanning the gap. This CDR3 reads CASSFPGGLSNQPQHF. The DNA of the CDR3 is TGTGCCAGCAGCTTCCCGGGAGGCCTAAGCAATCAGCCCCAGCATTTT.

Only a few counts were recorded for this clone. V and J are TRBV7-2 and TRBJ2-1; possibly TRBD1 for D (6 bases). CDR3 size: 16 residues. Trimming pared 5 bases from V and 3 bases from J, leaving 17 bases between. Germline assignment: CDR1 SGHTA and CDR2 FQGNSA. CDR3 region: CASSRPRQGHYNEQFF. CDR3 nucleotides: TGTGCCAGCAGCCGTCCCCGGCAGGGGCACTACAATGAGCAGTTCTTC.

In this sample, this clone turned up a few times. The rearrangement joins TRBV6-5 to TRBJ1-3; D is ambiguous. There are 16 residues in the CDR3. The germline V gene has CDR1 MNHEY and CDR2 SVGAGI. The germline V and J ends were trimmed by 0 bases and 0 bases, with 9 bases remaining between them. CDR3 sequence (DNA): TGTGCCAGCAGTTACTCGCTTCGGGTCTCTGGAAACACCATATATTTT. Translating it yields CASSYSLRVSGNTIYF.

This chain links TRBV28 with TRBJ2-1, with 9 bases fitting TRBD1. V gave up 5 bases and J gave up 4 bases; unmatched junction bases: 6. Germline CDR1 reads MDHEN; CDR2 reads SYDVKM. CDR3 size: 15 residues. As DNA, the CDR3 is TGTGCCAGCAGTCCGGGGGACAGGGATTACAATGAGCAGTTCTTC. As protein: CASSPGDRDYNEQFF.

The V and J genes are TRBV5-1 and TRBJ2-2; possible D gene TRBD2, 5 bases. V shed 2 bases and J shed 7 bases, with 15 bases lying between them. Germline CDR1 SGHRS, CDR2 YFSETQ. The CDR3 totals 15 residues. In DNA, the CDR3 is TGCGCCAGCAGCTTTACGGGAACCCCAGGCGGGGAGCTGTTTTTT. Translation: CASSFTGTPGGELFF.

Details on this clone: Other nucleotide sequences from this sample produce the same CDR3. Here the CDR3 reads CASSLPAYEQYF. The CDR3 coding sequence is TGTGCCAGCAGTTTACCGGCCTACGAGCAGTACTTC. The V gene is TRBV28, the J gene TRBJ2-7; D not certain. Per the germline V gene, CDR1 is MDHEN and CDR2 is SYDVKM. The CDR3 spans 12 residues. V was clipped by 2 bases and J by 2 bases, with 4 bases between them.

The chain couples TRBV2 to TRBJ2-5, with TRBD2 identical over 13 bases. The CDR3 contains 15 residues. CDR1 is SNHLY and CDR2 is FYNNEI in the germline V gene. The V and J ends lost 0 bases and 12 bases, in that order; junction bases with no gene match: 7. The CDR3 region is CASSEAGTSGTMEYF. DNA of the CDR3: TGTGCCAGCAGTGAAGCGGGGACTAGCGGGACCATGGAGTACTTC.

The sample holds a few counts of this clone. V usage is TRBV4-3 and J usage is TRBJ2-3, with D maybe TRBD1 (6 bases). This CDR3 spans 16 amino acids. V was clipped by 5 bases and J by 0 bases, with 15 bases between them. Germline-derived CDR1 and CDR2 are LGHNA and YSLEER. The CDR3 spells CASSYRALISTDTQYF. The CDR3 bases are TGCGCCAGCAGCTACAGGGCCCTGATTAGCACAGATACGCAGTATTTT.

This clone was seen a handful of times. The gene calls are TRBV5-1 and TRBJ2-2; no clear D. The germline CDR1 and CDR2 sequences are SGHRS and YFSETQ. This CDR3 comprises 16 residues. The germline V and J ends were trimmed by 4 bases and 4 bases, with 17 bases remaining between them. CDR3: CASSPLSPRGTGELFF. The CDR3 DNA is TGCGCCAGCAGCCCCCTGAGCCCCCGTGGCACCGGGGAGCTGTTTTTT.

In this sample, this clone turned up a few times. The chain links TRBV18 to TRBJ2-3; a weak D match, TRBD1 (5 bases). CDR1 and CDR2 (germline): KGHSH, LQKENI. V lost 3 bases, J lost 2 bases, and 12 bases lay in between. The CDR3 totals 15 residues. The CDR3 loop reads CASSPRQGNTDTQYF. The CDR3 DNA reads as TGTGCCAGCTCACCGCGCCAGGGTAACACAGATACGCAGTATTTT.

The rearrangement links TRBV19 to TRBJ1-6; 7 bases agree with TRBD1. V shed 1 base, J shed 8 bases, and the junction held 2 bases outside the gene matches. Per germline, CDR1 LNHDA and CDR2 SQIVND (reference sequence). The CDR3 runs 14 residues. CDR3 nucleotides: TGTGCCAGTAGTATAGGCGGGACAGATTCACCCCTCCACTTT. Encoded protein: CASSIGGTDSPLHF.

This chain connects TRBV29-1 to TRBJ2-1; the D is unclear. This CDR3 is built from 15 residues. Trimming took 6 bases from V and 0 from J, leaving 15 bases between them. Germline lookup yields CDR1 SQVTM and CDR2 ANQGSEA. Here the CDR3 reads CSVQPTRSSYNEQFF. CDR3 coding DNA: TGCAGCGTCCAGCCGACCCGGAGCTCCTACAATGAGCAGTTCTTC.

J is TRBJ2-3 and V is TRBV2; D uncertain. Trimming removed 1 base at V and 6 bases at J, with 5 bases between. CDR3 size: 12 residues. Germline values: CDR1 SNHLY, CDR2 FYNNEI. The CDR3 DNA reads TGTGCCAGCAGTGAAGACATTGATACGCAGTATTTT. It encodes CASSEDIDTQYF.

The CDR3 bases are TGTGCCAGTAGTAGCTTTGCGGCGGGTAACTATGGCTACACCTTC. Its translation is CASSSFAAGNYGYTF. V usage is TRBV19 and J usage is TRBJ1-2; D remains unclear. Trimming shortened V by 4 bases and J by 1 base, and 13 bases separated the two germline ends. Germline-derived CDR1 and CDR2 are LNHDA and SQIVND (reference sequence). CDR3 length equals 15 residues.

The chain couples TRBV6-5 to TRBJ2-2, with 7 nucleotides matching TRBD1. V lost 1 base, J lost 2 bases, and 4 bases stayed unmatched. This CDR3 is 16 amino acids long. Germline-derived CDR1 and CDR2 are MNHEY and SVGAGI. CDR3 sequence reads: CASSYYRGTNTGELFF. The CDR3 DNA sequence: TGTGCCAGCAGTTACTACAGGGGAACAAACACCGGGGAGCTGTTTTTT.

The rearrangement uses TRBV20-1 and TRBJ1-1; the D gene is possibly TRBD1 (5 bases). Trimming pared 7 bases from V and 0 bases from J, leaving 6 bases between. This CDR3 contains 11 residues. Germline CDR1 DFQATT, CDR2 SNEGSKA (reference sequence). The CDR3 sequence: CSVRVNTEAFF. The CDR3 DNA reads TGCAGTGTCAGGGTGAACACTGAAGCTTTCTTT.

V usage is TRBV7-2 and J usage is TRBJ2-3; 8 positions match TRBD2. CDR3 size: 16 residues. Germline loops: CDR1 SGHTA, CDR2 FQGNSA. After removal of 1 base from V and 1 base from J, the junction contained 4 bases not matched to a gene. This CDR3 reads CASSLGSSGGTDTQYF. DNA of the CDR3: TGTGCCAGCAGCTTAGGTAGTAGCGGGGGCACAGATACGCAGTATTTT.

The chain joins TRBV10-3 to TRBJ2-7, with TRBD1 matching over 8 bases. The CDR3 runs 13 residues. The germline gives CDR1 ENHRY, CDR2 SYGVKD. V trimming: 4 bases; J trimming: 6 bases; junction bases outside the gene matches: 5. The DNA of the CDR3 is TGTGCCATCAGTGGGACAGGGTTGGTCGAGCAGTACTTC. Protein: CAISGTGLVEQYF.

This clone has more than one count but fewer than ten. The CDR3 coding sequence is TGTGCCAGCAGTGGCAGGGAAGTTTGGGAGACCCAGTACTTC. Translated: CASSGREVWETQYF. The chain is built from TRBV6-1 and TRBJ2-5; D might be TRBD1 (5 bases). Trimming removed 4 bases at V and 5 bases at J, with 14 bases between. The CDR3 is made up of 14 amino acids. Germline V gene lookup returns CDR1 MNHNS and CDR2 SASEGT.

This chain uses TRBV29-1 with TRBJ1-1, with 10 bases matching TRBD1. V was clipped by 7 bases and J by 10 bases; unmatched bases: 9. Germline CDR1 reads SQVTM; CDR2 reads ANQGSEA. There are 12 residues in the CDR3. The CDR3, as DNA: TGCAGCGGGGGACAGGGGACTATTGGAGCTTTCTTT. Its protein is CSGGQGTIGAFF.

This chain connects TRBV2 to TRBJ2-3, with D possibly matching TRBD2 (6 bases). Deletions cut 5 bases from V and 2 bases from J, with 17 bases between. The germline CDR1 and CDR2 sequences are SNHLY and FYNNEI. The CDR3 spans 16 residues. CDR3 DNA: TGTGCCAGCAGTCCTAATAGCGGTCCTTTCACAGATACGCAGTATTTT. This gives the protein CASSPNSGPFTDTQYF. Filled out from reference TRBV2 and TRBJ2-3, the complete variable domain reads EPEVTQTPSHQVTQMGQEVILRCVPISNHLYFYWYRQILGQKVEFLVSFYNNEISEKSEIFDDQFSVERPDGSNFTLKIRSTKLEDSAMYFCASSPNSGPFTDTQYFGPGTRLTVL.

The rearrangement links TRBV30 to TRBJ2-5; TRBD2 might be the D (5 bases). Near its end, the DNA agrees better with TRBJ2-7, so the J call may be wrong. The CDR3 runs 14 residues. Germline-derived CDR1 and CDR2 are GTSNPN and SVGIG (reference sequence). This chain's CDR3 is CAWSQDGLLVEQYF. DNA of the CDR3: TGTGCCTGGAGCCAGGACGGATTACTAGTCGAGCAGTACTTC.

The chain has TRBV28 and TRBJ2-1, with TRBD1 matching 8 bases. V dropped 7 bases and J dropped 7; count of bases not matched to a gene: 9. Germline CDR1 MDHEN, CDR2 SYDVKM. The CDR3 length is 14 residues. CDR3 sequence (DNA): TGTGCCAGCATGGTCCAGGGGGCTTGGAATGAGCAGTTCTTC. It is translated as CASMVQGAWNEQFF.